These 24 T cell receptor beta chains originate from one sample sequenced in a study of shared T cell receptors in the human thymus. TCRdb's copy holds only in-frame clones and misses some; the assay was immunoSEQ multiplex PCR. The data show hundreds of thousands of clones, approximately 85% seen once. A further study also used this sample, focusing on human thymus T cells.

Sequenced: thymocytes. The source is a girl less than two years old with a congenital heart defect.

This clone was seen a few times. The chain has TRBV28 and TRBJ2-1; TRBD1 is a possible D gene (6 bases). The V end lost 2 bases, the J end lost 4 bases, and 15 bases lay between the germline ends. Germline V gene data show CDR1 as MDHEN and CDR2 as SYDVKM. The CDR3 spans 16 residues. The CDR3 DNA sequence: TGTGCCAGCAGTTTACATAAAGGGGGTCCTTACAATGAGCAGTTCTTC. It yields the protein CASSLHKGGPYNEQFF.

The rearrangement joins TRBV6-5 to TRBJ1-3; 9 nucleotides agree with TRBD1. V gave up 4 bases and J gave up 4 bases; unmatched junction bases: 5. There are 15 residues in the CDR3. The V gene's germline CDR1 is MNHEY and CDR2 SVGAGI. CDR3 nucleotide sequence: TGTGCCAGCAGTTCTAACAGGGGGCTCGGAAACACCATATATTTT. Its translation is CASSSNRGLGNTIYF.

The genes are TRBV28 and TRBJ2-7; 9 bases match TRBD2. This CDR3 is 14 amino acids long. From germline, CDR1 is MDHEN and CDR2 SYDVKM. J was trimmed by 7 bases and V by 3 bases; bases with no gene match: 7. CDR3 bases: TGTGCCAGCAGTTTTGTGCGGGGGGGCCGGGAGCAGTACTTC. The encoded protein is CASSFVRGGREQYF.

The chain links TRBV28 to TRBJ1-1; 7 bases are a match to TRBD1. The CDR3 is 18 amino acids. Germline V gene lookup returns CDR1 MDHEN and CDR2 SYDVKM. J lost 0 bases, V lost 3 bases, and 13 bases had no gene match. In nucleotides, the CDR3 is TGTGCCAGCAGTTTTAGAATGCGGGACAGTTTTATGAACACTGAAGCTTTCTTT. This sequence encodes CASSFRMRDSFMNTEAFF.

The rearrangement uses TRBV5-6 and TRBJ1-1; maybe TRBD1 (6 bases). The V gene lost 0 bases and the J gene lost 1 base, with 10 bases spanning the gap. The CDR3 totals 15 residues. Germline lookup yields CDR1 SGHDT and CDR2 YYEEEE. CDR3 loop: CASSLERTENTEAFF. CDR3 bases: TGTGCCAGCAGCTTGGAAAGGACAGAGAACACTGAAGCTTTCTTT.

The V gene is TRBV6-1, the J gene TRBJ2-3; 10 bases are shared with TRBD1. The J segment lost 3 bases and the V segment lost 6 bases, leaving 30 bases of the junction unmatched. CDR3 length: 23 amino acids. CDR1 is MNHNS and CDR2 is SASEGT in the germline V gene. Here the CDR3 reads CASRERLGNRDRGYTTWTDTQYF. CDR3 nucleotide sequence: TGTGCCAGCAGGGAAAGGTTGGGAAACCGGGACAGGGGTTATACCACATGGACAGATACGCAGTATTTT.

The chain recombines TRBV27 with TRBJ1-2; possibly TRBD1 for D (6 bases). There are 13 residues in the CDR3. CDR1 is MNHEY, CDR2 SMNVEV, per germline (reference sequence). V was pared by 2 bases and J by 8 bases, with 12 bases between. DNA for the CDR3: TGTGCCAGCAGTTTAACTACAGGGAACGGCTACACCTTC. It codes for CASSLTTGNGYTF.

The rearrangement uses TRBV2 and TRBJ1-2, with D unclear. There are 11 residues in the CDR3. CDR1 SNHLY and CDR2 FYNNEI come from the germline V gene. The V gene lost 11 bases and the J gene lost 6 bases, with 13 bases spanning the gap. DNA for the CDR3: TGTGCCCTAACCGGGGTGGATGGCTACACCTTC. Encoded protein: CALTGVDGYTF.

This clone was recorded only once. This chain links TRBV5-1 with TRBJ2-1, with D possibly being TRBD2 (6 bases). V was pared by 4 bases and J by 13 bases, with 15 bases between. The CDR3 runs 12 residues. Germline V gene data show CDR1 as SGHRS and CDR2 as YFSETQ. The chain's CDR3 is CASSGDFHPQFF. The CDR3 DNA sequence: TGCGCCAGCAGCGGGGACTTCCACCCCCAGTTCTTC. The full variable domain, with the rest looked up from reference TRBV5-1 and TRBJ2-1, is KAGVTQTPRYLIKTRGQQVTLSCSPISGHRSVSWYQQTPGQGLQFLFEYFSETQRNKGNFPGRFSGRQFSNSRSEMNVSTLELGDSALYLCASSGDFHPQFFGPGTRLTVL.

The J gene is TRBJ1-2, the V gene TRBV10-3, with unresolved D. V lost 7 bases and J lost 8, with 8 bases in between. The CDR3 runs 10 residues. CDR1 and CDR2 (germline): ENHRY, SYGVKD. As DNA, the CDR3 is TGTGCCATCAAGACATTCGGCTACACCTTC. Protein: CAIKTFGYTF.

The chain employs TRBV18 and TRBJ1-2; 8 nucleotides agree with TRBD1. The CDR3 has 18 residues. The germline gives CDR1 KGHSH, CDR2 LQKENI. Trimming cost V 2 bases and J 4 bases; bases outside gene matches: 15. CDR3 sequence reads: CASSPGERGEQGGYGYTF. CDR3 DNA: TGTGCCAGCTCACCAGGGGAAAGGGGGGAACAGGGGGGCTATGGCTACACCTTC.

The V gene is TRBV6-4, the J gene TRBJ2-2; D is possibly TRBD1 (5 bases). The CDR3 is 16 amino acids. V was shortened by 0 bases and J by 6 bases, with 14 bases between the two germline ends. Per the germline V gene, CDR1 is MRHNA and CDR2 is SNTAGT. The CDR3: CASSDSGQGQPGELFF. CDR3 coding DNA: TGTGCCAGCAGTGACTCCGGGCAGGGCCAGCCCGGGGAGCTGTTTTTT.

This chain joins TRBV7-9 and TRBJ1-2; 8 nucleotides align to TRBD1. CDR1 is SEHNR and CDR2 is FQNEAQ in the germline V gene (reference sequence). Unmatched junction bases numbered 9, after V lost 3 bases and J lost 0 bases. CDR3 length: 17 amino acids. CDR3 residues: CASSFQDRRGPNYGYTF. For the CDR3, the DNA is TGTGCCAGCAGCTTTCAAGATCGCAGGGGGCCTAACTATGGCTACACCTTC.

J is TRBJ1-6 and V is TRBV28, with TRBD1 as a possible D gene (6 bases). The V gene lost 5 bases and the J gene lost 9 bases, with 17 bases spanning the gap. The CDR3 extends over 15 amino acids. The germline gives CDR1 MDHEN, CDR2 SYDVKM. The CDR3 DNA reads TGTGCCAGCAGTCCCACAGGGCGCGGAGGTTCACCCCTCCACTTT. This encodes CASSPTGRGGSPLHF.

The J gene is TRBJ2-1, the V gene TRBV28; 12 bases match TRBD1. The V gene's germline CDR1 is MDHEN and CDR2 SYDVKM. The CDR3 is 17 residues long. Germline trimming cut 3 bases from V and 8 bases from J; bases unmatched to any gene: 11. The CDR3 sequence: CASSFPDRDRGQYEQFF. In nucleotides, the CDR3 is TGTGCCAGCAGTTTCCCTGACCGGGACAGGGGGCAATATGAGCAGTTCTTC.

J is TRBJ1-1 and V is TRBV7-2; TRBD1 agrees at 8 bases. J was trimmed by 0 bases and V by 1 base; bases with no gene match: 10. Germline-derived CDR1 and CDR2 are SGHTA and FQGNSA. The length of the CDR3 is 18 residues. In DNA form, the CDR3 reads TGTGCCAGCAGCTTAGATAGCGGGCAGGGGGCTGTGAACACTGAAGCTTTCTTT. Residues: CASSLDSGQGAVNTEAFF.

This chain joins TRBV5-1 and TRBJ2-1; 9 nucleotides line up with TRBD1. From germline, CDR1 is SGHRS and CDR2 YFSETQ. Germline trimming cut 5 bases from V and 8 bases from J; bases unmatched to any gene: 14. CDR3 size: 16 residues. CDR3 DNA sequence: TGCGCCAGCAGTACTCTCCCGGGACAGGGCTCCGATGAGCAGTTCTTC. This sequence encodes CASSTLPGQGSDEQFF.

The rearrangement joins TRBV6-1 to TRBJ1-6, with 9 bases that match TRBD1. V shed 4 bases, J shed 14 bases, and the junction held 9 bases outside the gene matches. The CDR3 spans 14 residues. Germline V gene sequence: CDR1 MNHNS, CDR2 SASEGT. The CDR3 is CASSGDRVKRALHF. The CDR3 region has the DNA TGTGCCAGCAGTGGGGACAGGGTGAAAAGAGCCCTCCACTTT.

J is TRBJ1-5 and V is TRBV30; 10 bases line up with TRBD1. Germline V CDR1 and CDR2: GTSNPN, SVGIG (reference sequence). The CDR3 is 17 residues long. V shed 2 bases and J 1 base; nucleotides not matched to a gene: 8. The CDR3 spells CAWSPRDRGDSNQPQHF. The CDR3 bases are TGTGCCTGGAGTCCCAGGGACAGGGGAGACAGCAATCAGCCCCAGCATTTT.

This clone was counted a single time. The chain employs TRBV9 and TRBJ2-3; TRBD1 matches 10 bases. The length of the CDR3 is 18 residues. Germline V lookup: CDR1 SGDLS, CDR2 YYNGEE. The J segment lost 0 bases and the V segment lost 1 base, leaving 8 bases of the junction unmatched. The CDR3 coding sequence is TGTGCCAGCAGCGTATTAGGACAGGGGGGCTATAGCACAGATACGCAGTATTTT. This sequence encodes CASSVLGQGGYSTDTQYF.

J is TRBJ1-2 and V is TRBV27, with 7 bases lining up with TRBD1. The CDR3 totals 15 residues. The junction had 11 bases not matched to a gene; V was cut back by 0 bases and J by 10 bases. Germline CDR1 is MNHEY and CDR2 is SMNVEV (reference sequence). The DNA for the CDR3 is TGTGCCAGCAGTTTATCCATCTCACAGGGGTCCGACTACACCTTC. This translates into CASSLSISQGSDYTF.

The CDR3 protein is CASSYTDDYEQYF. The CDR3 bases are TGTGCCAGCAGTTACACAGACGACTACGAGCAGTACTTC. The rearrangement links TRBV6-6 to TRBJ2-7; D is undetermined. Trimming cost V 2 bases and J 3 bases, with 8 bases left between them. Germline loops: CDR1 MNHNY, CDR2 SVGAGI (reference sequence). This CDR3 region has 13 residues.

This clone was picked up one time. The rearrangement links TRBV6-4 to TRBJ2-3, with D uncertain. The V end lost 0 bases, the J end lost 5 bases, and 9 bases lay between the germline ends. This CDR3 has 14 amino acids. Germline V gene data show CDR1 as MRHNA and CDR2 as SNTAGT. The CDR3 coding sequence is TGTGCCAGCAGTGACTCGAGTCGAAAAGATACGCAGTATTTT. This translates into CASSDSSRKDTQYF.

This sequence joins TRBV5-6 and TRBJ2-1; possible D gene TRBD2, 6 bases. The germline V and J ends were trimmed by 1 base and 8 bases, with 7 bases remaining between them. The V gene's germline CDR1 is SGHDT and CDR2 YYEEEE. This CDR3 has 12 amino acids. The CDR3 coding sequence is TGTGCCAGCAGCTTGTGGAGGGATGAGCAGTTCTTC. Residues: CASSLWRDEQFF.